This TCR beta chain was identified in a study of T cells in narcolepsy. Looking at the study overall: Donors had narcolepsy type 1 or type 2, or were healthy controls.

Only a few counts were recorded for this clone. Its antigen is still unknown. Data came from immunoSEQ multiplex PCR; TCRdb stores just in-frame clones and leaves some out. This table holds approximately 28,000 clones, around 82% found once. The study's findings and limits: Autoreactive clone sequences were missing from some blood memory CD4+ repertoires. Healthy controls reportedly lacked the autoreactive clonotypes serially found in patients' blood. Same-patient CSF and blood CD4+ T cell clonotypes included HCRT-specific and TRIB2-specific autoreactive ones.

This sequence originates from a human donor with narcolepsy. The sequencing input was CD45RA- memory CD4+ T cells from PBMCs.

CDR3 in DNA: TGCGCCAGCAGCTTGGACGGGCAGTCTAACTATGGCTACACCTTC. Its translation: CASSLDGQSNYGYTF. The rearrangement joins TRBV5-1 to TRBJ1-2; D unresolved. The germline V gene encodes CDR1 SGHRS and CDR2 YFSETQ. V was trimmed by 0 bases and J by 0 bases, leaving 9 bases between them. The CDR3 extends over 15 amino acids.